This TCR beta chain was sequenced for a study of shared clonotypes between healthy human individuals. Germline loops: CDR1 LNHDA, CDR2 SQIVND (reference sequence). This CDR3 is built from 14 residues. V dropped 5 bases and J dropped 2; count of bases not matched to a gene: 6. Naive CD8 cells were CD45RO-negative, positively selected for CCR7, excluding terminally differentiated effector memory CD45RA+ cells. This table comes from immunoSEQ multiplex PCR, and its TCRdb copy is limited to in-frame clones, with some not included. This table holds some 2 million clones, over 85% found once. This TCR came from a man aged 18-30 years in good health. Source material: naive CD8+ T cells sorted from blood. The chain is built from TRBV19 and TRBJ2-7; the match to TRBD2 covers 7 bases. The CDR3 region has the DNA TGTGCCAGTAGTTTCCGGGGGGATCCCTACGAGCAGTACTTC. This codes for CASSFRGDPYEQYF.